This TCR beta chain is drawn from a study of identical twins. This clonotype was counted many times. Antigen specificity is unknown. CDR1 and CDR2 (germline): DFQATT, SNEGSKA (reference sequence). This CDR3 comprises 12 residues. Trimming removed 3 bases from V and 3 bases from J, with 8 bases in between. Overall study results and limits: Zero-insertion findings could be partly confounded by invariant cells (MAIT and iNKT cells).

MiXCR, run by TCRdb on the 5' RACE reads, gives a single entry per CDR3 protein. This sample yields some 240,000 distinct CDR3 sequences, of which roughly a tenth are seen a single time; over 8% belongs to the top ten. This receptor was identified in a man between 50 and 59 years old in good health. Input material: memory T cells sorted from blood. The rearrangement links TRBV20-1 to TRBJ2-5; no firm D call. CDR3 bases: TGCAGTGCTAGGGGCCCCGAAGAGACCCAGTACTTC. It is translated as CSARGPEETQYF.